The 22 T cell receptor beta chains given below trace back to one sample, sequenced in a study of control samples from healthy donors and cancer patients. This table comes from immunoSEQ multiplex PCR, and its TCRdb copy is limited to in-frame clones, with some not included. Of about 16,000 clones detected, roughly nine tenths appear once; the ten largest clones hold 25% to 40%. The specimen was PBMCs. The receptors here all came from a man in his 60s with head and neck cancer.

The V and J genes are TRBV28 and TRBJ1-2, with D possibly matching TRBD1 (6 bases). V was shortened by 6 bases and J by 8 bases, with 13 bases between the two germline ends. The germline V gene encodes CDR1 MDHEN and CDR2 SYDVKM. There are 12 residues in the CDR3. The DNA of the CDR3 is TGTGCCAGCAGCCCCCCAGGGGTCGGCTACACCTTC. This gives the protein CASSPPGVGYTF.

The CDR3: CASSQVVAGGHNEQFF. The CDR3 bases are TGTGCCAGCAGCCAAGTGGTAGCGGGGGGCCACAATGAGCAGTTCTTC. The V call is TRBV14, the J call TRBJ2-1, with TRBD2 matching 10 bases. The CDR3 covers 16 residues. V dropped 1 base and J dropped 5; count of bases not matched to a gene: 5. Germline V gives CDR1 SGHDN, CDR2 FVKESK.

The chain recombines TRBV29-1 with TRBJ1-1; perhaps TRBD1 as D (5 bases). The V and J ends lost 7 bases and 0 bases respectively, with 12 bases between them. Germline lookup yields CDR1 SQVTM and CDR2 ANQGSEA. CDR3 length: 13 amino acids. CDR3 nucleotide sequence: TGCAGCGCCCGGGGCACCGTGAACACTGAAGCTTTCTTT. As protein: CSARGTVNTEAFF.

This chain links TRBV9 with TRBJ2-7; D unclear. This CDR3 contains 14 residues. Germline V gives CDR1 SGDLS, CDR2 YYNGEE. V was cut by 3 bases and J by 1 base, with 11 bases left in between. The DNA of the CDR3 is TGTGCCAGCAGCGCCCGAGTAGATTCCTACGAGCAGTACTTC. It is translated as CASSARVDSYEQYF.

The V and J genes are TRBV29-1 and TRBJ1-1; a weak D match, TRBD1 (6 bases). The CDR3 has 13 amino acids. Germline-derived CDR1 and CDR2 are SQVTM and ANQGSEA. V lost 1 base and J 0 bases, leaving 6 bases between the germline ends. The CDR3 spells CSVEGTVNTEAFF. The CDR3 DNA reads TGCAGCGTTGAAGGGACAGTGAACACTGAAGCTTTCTTT.

V usage is TRBV25-1 and J usage is TRBJ2-5; D is perhaps TRBD2 (5 bases). Trimming stripped 6 bases from V and 1 base from J, with 6 bases between. CDR1 and CDR2 (germline): MGHDK, SYGVNS. This CDR3 comprises 12 residues. The CDR3 loop reads CASSGVQETQYF. The CDR3 DNA follows: TGTGCCAGCAGCGGGGTCCAAGAGACCCAGTACTTC.

This chain links TRBV5-1 with TRBJ2-3, with D perhaps TRBD1 (5 bases). CDR3 length equals 14 residues. Trimming took 4 bases from V and 6 from J, leaving 15 bases between them. Germline CDR1 and CDR2: SGHRS and YFSETQ. The CDR3 loop reads CASSERTILDTQYF. CDR3 in DNA: TGCGCCAGCAGCGAACGGACAATTCTGGATACGCAGTATTTT.

The chain has TRBV19 and TRBJ2-3; D may match TRBD1 or TRBD2 (6 bases each). The CDR3 is made up of 15 amino acids. The germline V gene has CDR1 LNHDA and CDR2 SQIVND (reference sequence). V lost 3 bases, J lost 1 base, and 11 bases lay in between. This chain's CDR3 is CASSISGAGTDTQYF. CDR3 sequence (DNA): TGTGCCAGTAGTATCTCGGGGGCGGGCACAGATACGCAGTATTTT.

V gene TRBV18 combines with J gene TRBJ1-3, with D unclear. The V gene's germline CDR1 is KGHSH and CDR2 LQKENI. The V end lost 2 bases, the J end lost 1 base, and 12 bases lay between the germline ends. This CDR3 comprises 16 residues. CDR3 DNA: TGTGCCAGCTCACCAGATAGAGCCACTTCTGGAAACACCATATATTTT. This gives the protein CASSPDRATSGNTIYF.

The chain joins TRBV1 to TRBJ2-7; TRBD2, the table's D call, was not compared with the DNA. TRBV1 is annotated as a pseudogene. CDR3 length equals 9 residues. The CDR3 DNA follows: TGCACCACGGGGTCTGAGCAGTACTTC. It encodes CTTGSEQYF.

This chain's CDR3 is CASSFRTSYEQYF. In nucleotides, the CDR3 is TGCGCCAGCAGCTTCCGGACTTCTTACGAGCAGTACTTC. The chain links TRBV5-1 to TRBJ2-7; D might be TRBD2 (5 bases). CDR1 is SGHRS, CDR2 YFSETQ, per germline. V dropped 2 bases and J dropped 4 bases, with 10 bases sitting between them. The CDR3 sequence is 13 residues long.

V is TRBV27 and J is TRBJ2-3; TRBD2 aligns across 7 bases. Losses at the gene ends were 8 bases for V and 0 bases for J; bases not matched to a gene: 2. Germline V gene sequence: CDR1 MNHEY, CDR2 SMNVEV (reference sequence). This CDR3 contains 13 residues. This CDR3 is CASAGVSTDTQYF. CDR3 nucleotide sequence: TGTGCCAGCGCGGGGGTGAGCACAGATACGCAGTATTTT.

The chain recombines TRBV6-6 with TRBJ2-7; D unclear. The V gene's germline CDR1 is MNHNY and CDR2 SVGAGI (reference sequence). Between the trimmed V and J ends, which lost 0 bases and 5 bases, there was a span of 11 bases. The length of the CDR3 is 14 residues. CDR3 sequence: CASSYSSTPHEQYF. The CDR3 DNA sequence: TGTGCCAGCAGTTACTCGAGCACTCCCCACGAGCAGTACTTC.

V usage is TRBV15 and J usage is TRBJ2-1, with a tentative D call TRBD1 (5 bases). V dropped 4 bases and J dropped 2 bases, with 15 bases sitting between them. CDR1 and CDR2 from the germline V gene are LNHNV and YYDKDF (reference sequence). The CDR3 sequence is 16 residues long. In DNA, the CDR3 is TGTGCCACCAGCATCAGGGAAGGGTTCACCTACAATGAGCAGTTCTTC. It encodes CATSIREGFTYNEQFF.

This chain uses TRBV21-1 with TRBJ1-5. TRBV21-1 is tagged as a pseudogene. The CDR3 has 16 amino acids. Written as DNA, the CDR3 is TGTGCCAGCAGCATCGGGGGGCCAGGGGACAATCAGCCCCAGCATTTT. It codes for CASSIGGPGDNQPQHF.

The rearrangement joins TRBV7-2 to TRBJ1-6; unclear D gene. In germline, CDR1 is SGHTA, CDR2 FQGNSA. CDR3 length: 17 residues. V gave up 2 bases and J gave up 1 base, with 12 bases separating them. In DNA, the CDR3 is TGTGCCAGCAGCTTAAGGACCCCCCCTTCCTATAATTCACCCCTCCACTTT. As protein: CASSLRTPPSYNSPLHF.

Worth noting for this clone: The junction shows a germline mismatch at one end, possibly a read error. This sample includes further DNA sequences coding for the same CDR3. The CDR3 is CASSDYREPNTIYF. The DNA of the CDR3 is TGCGCCAGCAGCGACTACAGGGAGCCAAACACCATATATTTT. The chain employs TRBV11-3 and TRBJ1-3; a weak D match, TRBD1 (6 bases). The CDR3 is 14 residues long. The germline V gene has CDR1 SGHNT and CDR2 YENEEA.

This sequence joins TRBV5-1 and TRBJ2-5; 10 bases map to TRBD2. The J segment lost 7 bases and the V segment lost 2 bases, leaving 11 bases of the junction unmatched. This CDR3 is 16 amino acids long. From germline, CDR1 is SGHRS and CDR2 YFSETQ. DNA for the CDR3: TGCGCCAGCAGCTTATCTAGCGGGGGTCCCAGGGGGACCCAGTACTTC. Translating gives CASSLSSGGPRGTQYF.

This clone was counted a single time. This chain links TRBV6-5 with TRBJ1-1; tentative D call: TRBD1 (6 bases). This CDR3 has 16 amino acids. Trimming removed 4 bases at V and 5 bases at J, with 20 bases between. Germline V CDR1 and CDR2: MNHEY, SVGAGI. CDR3 DNA sequence: TGTGCCAGCAGTTCCCCAGGGGCGCCCCAGGGGACTGAAGCTTTCTTT. Translating it yields CASSSPGAPQGTEAFF.

This clone showed up just a few times. This rearrangement joins TRBV29-1 to TRBJ2-1; TRBD2 might be the D (5 bases). Germline CDR1 and CDR2: SQVTM and ANQGSEA. The CDR3 runs 15 residues. V dropped 1 base and J dropped 0 bases, with 10 bases sitting between them. The CDR3 here is CSVEGEPSSYNEQFF. CDR3 nucleotides: TGCAGCGTTGAAGGGGAGCCGAGCTCCTACAATGAGCAGTTCTTC.

V gene TRBV5-4 combines with J gene TRBJ2-1; possibly TRBD1 for D (7 bases). Between the trimmed V and J ends, which lost 4 bases and 8 bases, there was a span of 13 bases. This CDR3 contains 13 residues. Germline V gives CDR1 SGHNT, CDR2 YYREEE (reference sequence). The CDR3 region has the DNA TGTGCCAGCAGCAACCGCAGGGGGGATGAGCAGTTCTTC. Translated: CASSNRRGDEQFF.

The rearrangement uses TRBV7-2 and TRBJ1-5; D is uncertain. The CDR3 runs 13 residues. Germline values: CDR1 SGHTA, CDR2 FQGNSA. The V end was cut by 1 base, the J end by 5 bases, with 6 bases between. The CDR3 protein is CASSLGSHQPQHF. In nucleotides, the CDR3 is TGTGCCAGCAGCTTAGGCAGTCATCAGCCCCAGCATTTT.